The rows below give T cell receptor beta chains drawn from one sample of a study of T cells after yellow fever vaccination. A single record per CDR3 protein comes from TCRdb applying MiXCR to the 5' RACE reads. This table holds hundreds of thousands of distinct CDR3 sequences, about 12% found once. The sequences come from PBMCs, collected on the day of the yellow fever booster vaccination. The receptor set was obtained from a man aged 25 to 40 who received the YFV17D yellow fever vaccine. Each CDR3 is given with its conserved first and last residue. D genes are given only for firm matches. Clone size is given for some rows only: seen once, a few or many times, or a class if the clone is expanded.

clone_size j_call d_call v_call cdr3_aa cdr3_nt
few TRBJ2-1 . TRBV5-1 CASSLVGTNEQFF TGCGCCAGCAGCTTGGTGGGAACCAATGAGCAGTTCTTC
. TRBJ2-7 . TRBV20-1 CSASGLNVYEQYF TGCAGTGCTAGTGGGCTCAACGTTTACGAGCAGTACTTC
many TRBJ1-6 TRBD1 TRBV12-3/TRBV12-4 CASSSKTGINNSPLHF TGTGCCAGCAGCTCCAAGACAGGGATCAATAATTCACCCCTCCACTTT
few TRBJ2-7 . TRBV29-1 CSVPLGNEQYF TGCAGCGTTCCCTTAGGGAACGAGCAGTACTTC
few TRBJ2-6 TRBD1 TRBV7-2 CASSWTGALSGANVLTF TGTGCCAGCAGCTGGACAGGTGCTCTCTCTGGGGCCAACGTCCTGACTTTC
many TRBJ2-5 . TRBV7-2 CAETHQETQYF TGTGCTGAGACACACCAAGAGACCCAGTACTTC
. TRBJ2-1 TRBD2 TRBV7-2 CASAWGGKENEQFF TGTGCCAGCGCCTGGGGGGGGAAGGAAAATGAGCAGTTCTTC
many TRBJ2-1 . TRBV5-6 CASSRGTQNEQFF TGTGCCAGCAGCCGCGGGACCCAGAATGAGCAGTTCTTC
. TRBJ2-3 . TRBV7-9 CASSPNPGGTTDTQYF TGTGCCAGCAGTCCCAACCCGGGGGGCACCACAGATACGCAGTATTTT
few TRBJ2-7 . TRBV21-1 CAIIQRELYEQYF TGTGCCATTATTCAGCGGGAACTCTACGAGCAGTACTTC
few TRBJ2-3 . TRBV2 CASSVTSEGRTDTQYF TGTGCCAGCAGTGTTACCTCGGAGGGCCGCACAGATACGCAGTATTTT
. TRBJ2-6 . TRBV5-1 CASSSDFGSGANVLTF TGCGCCAGCAGCTCCGACTTTGGCTCTGGGGCCAACGTCCTGACTTTC
. TRBJ2-2 TRBD2 TRBV5-1 CASSLVGTSNSGELFF TGCGCCAGCAGCTTGGTCGGGACTAGCAATAGCGGGGAGCTGTTTTTT
few TRBJ2-1 . TRBV13 CASSFTSRSEQFF TGTGCCAGCAGCTTTACCAGCCGGAGTGAGCAGTTCTTC
. TRBJ2-3 TRBD1 TRBV20-1 CSAGRDRGADTQYF TGCAGTGCTGGCCGGGACAGGGGTGCAGATACGCAGTATTTT
few TRBJ1-1 . TRBV5-1 CASTRTENTEAFF TGCGCCAGCACCCGGACAGAGAACACTGAAGCTTTCTTT
. TRBJ2-1 TRBD1 TRBV12-3/TRBV12-4 CASSWDRGHTYNEQFF TGTGCCAGCAGTTGGGACAGGGGGCACACCTACAATGAGCAGTTCTTC
many TRBJ1-5 . TRBV29-1 CSVEVVGNQPQHF TGCAGCGTTGAAGTAGTTGGCAATCAGCCCCAGCATTTT
. TRBJ2-3 TRBD2 TRBV20-1 CCSNQREKGTDTQYF TGCTGCTCCAATCAGCGGGAGAAAGGCACAGATACGCAGTATTTT
few TRBJ1-5 . TRBV10-3 CAISDGVGSNQPQHF TGTGCCATCAGTGATGGGGTAGGGAGCAATCAGCCCCAGCATTTT
. TRBJ2-2 TRBD2 TRBV20-1 CSAEGPSGSMELFF TGCAGTGCTGAAGGGCCTAGCGGGAGTATGGAGCTGTTTTTT
. TRBJ2-1 . TRBV20-1 CSARFLRGAGYNEQFF TGCAGTGCTAGATTTCTACGGGGGGCAGGGTACAATGAGCAGTTCTTC
few TRBJ2-7 . TRBV29-1 CSVAIVEGGEQYF TGCAGCGTTGCAATTGTAGAAGGGGGCGAGCAGTACTTC
few TRBJ2-2 . TRBV6-2/TRBV6-3 CASLGFGELFF TGTGCCAGCTTGGGTTTCGGGGAACTGTTTTTT
few TRBJ2-4 TRBD2 TRBV4-3 CASSQEVTSPNIQYF TGCGCCAGCAGCCAAGAAGTGACTAGCCCGAACATTCAGTACTTC
. TRBJ2-7 . TRBV5-5 CASSLQGQGVGEQYF TGTGCCAGCAGCCTTCAGGGGCAAGGAGTGGGAGAGCAGTACTTC
. TRBJ2-7 . TRBV12-3/TRBV12-4 CARKRHPSLYYEQYF TGTGCCAGGAAACGACATCCTTCCCTTTACTACGAGCAGTACTTC
once TRBJ2-5 TRBD2 TRBV7-8 CASRFLAGGVQETQYF TGTGCCAGCAGATTCTTAGCGGGAGGGGTCCAAGAGACCCAGTACTTC
. TRBJ2-1 TRBD2 TRBV4-3 CASSQVFSGRLNEQFF TGCGCCAGCAGCCAAGTCTTCAGCGGGAGGTTGAATGAGCAGTTCTTC
few TRBJ2-4 . TRBV20-1 CSARLAERQYF TGCAGTGCTCGGTTGGCGGAACGACAGTACTTC
. TRBJ1-5 . TRBV3-1 CASSQGQANQPQHF TGTGCCAGCAGCCAAGGTCAGGCTAATCAGCCCCAGCATTTT
. TRBJ2-1 . TRBV20-1 CSARDTGTLGEQFF TGCAGTGCTAGAGACACCGGGACCCTGGGCGAGCAGTTCTTC
. TRBJ2-1 . TRBV9 CASSVAQTGGLAGEQFF TGTGCCAGCAGCGTCGCCCAGACAGGGGGACTAGCCGGCGAGCAGTTCTTC
. TRBJ2-4 . TRBV7-9 CASSLEGRGVAKNIQYF TGTGCCAGCAGCTTAGAGGGAAGGGGAGTAGCCAAAAACATTCAGTACTTC
few TRBJ2-4 TRBD2 TRBV28 CASSLYKREEDIQYF TGTGCCAGCAGTTTATACAAGCGGGAGGAGGACATTCAGTACTTC
few TRBJ2-7 . TRBV20-1 CSARDPGTLITYEQYF TGCAGTGCTAGAGACCCGGGCACACTTATTACCTACGAGCAGTACTTC
many TRBJ1-6 . TRBV10-3 CAINPVKNSPLHF TGTGCCATCAATCCAGTCAAAAATTCACCCCTCCACTTT
few TRBJ2-3 . TRBV25-1 CASSEAGAHRDTQYF TGTGCCAGCAGTGAAGCAGGGGCCCACAGAGATACGCAGTATTTT
. TRBJ2-3 . TRBV4-3 CASSQRKQDTQYF TGCGCCAGCAGCCAACGTAAACAAGATACGCAGTATTTT
few TRBJ2-1 . TRBV20-1 CSAVSGTRYNEQFF TGCAGTGCTGTCTCCGGGACTCGATACAATGAGCAGTTCTTC
. TRBJ2-3 . TRBV27 CASRPGDTQYF TGTGCCAGCAGACCAGGGGATACGCAGTATTTT
. TRBJ2-1 . TRBV7-9 CASSNWADLLDEQFF TGTGCCAGCAGTAACTGGGCAGATCTTCTTGATGAGCAGTTCTTC
few TRBJ1-2 . TRBV6-1 CASSRGGANYGYTF TGTGCCAGTTCCAGAGGGGGGGCTAACTATGGCTACACCTTC
few TRBJ2-3 TRBD2 TRBV5-1 CASSPGTTLDDTQYF TGCGCCAGCAGCCCCGGGACTACTCTAGACGATACGCAGTATTTT
. TRBJ2-4 . TRBV7-2 CASSLPPALNIQYF TGTGCCAGCAGCTTACCTCCCGCCCTCAACATTCAGTACTTC
. TRBJ2-3 . TRBV4-3 CASSQDPVVGNSPVAQYF TGCGCCAGCAGCCAGGACCCTGTTGTGGGGAACTCACCGGTGGCGCAGTATTTT